This T cell receptor beta chain derives from a study of T cell responses to AZD1222 COVID-19 vaccine. Study background: Second-dose timings of about 4 or about 12 weeks were pooled.

Sequenced by immunoSEQ multiplex PCR; TCRdb stores in-frame clones only, minus some. This sample has approximately 110,000 clones, with approximately 85% found just once. Regarding this clone: Its antigen is unidentified.

CDR1 and CDR2 (germline): MDHEN, SYDVKM. Trimming cost V 8 bases and J 5 bases, with 13 bases left between them. The CDR3 consists of 12 residues. Study-wide results and limits: No day 14 peak samples; only post-peak repertoires were characterized. Mostly white British, mostly female donors; authors suggested clonal diversity may be underestimated.

This TCR was recovered from an adult in good health. This chain links TRBV28 with TRBJ2-7, with D perhaps matching TRBD2 (5 bases). The sample in question was peripheral blood, obtained on day 0 of AZD1222 vaccination. The CDR3 coding sequence is TGTGCCAGCGGTATTCGGGGAGACGAGCAGTACTTC. Translated, it gives CASGIRGDEQYF.